These 29 T cell receptor beta chains came from one sample sequenced in a study of OX40 agonist ivuxolimab in advanced cancers. The library was produced with the immunoSEQ multiplex PCR assay. Not all clones reach the TCRdb copy of this immuneACCESS table, which keeps in-frame sequences only. Checked studies attribute under half of the gap to unresolved V genes and leave the rest unexplained. This sample has under 90,000 clones in its table, and around 93% of those were observed once. The ten most abundant clones make up around 0.32% of the sample. This material consisted of CD4+ or CD8+ T cells sorted from blood, taken in a trial of the OX40 agonist ivuxolimab. The receptors were gathered from an adult with an advanced solid tumor such as melanoma, head and neck, liver or kidney cancer.

This chain uses TRBV28 with TRBJ1-2; possible D gene TRBD1, 6 bases. This CDR3 region has 15 residues. Germline V gene lookup returns CDR1 MDHEN and CDR2 SYDVKM. V lost 3 bases and J lost 4, with 15 bases in between. The CDR3 region is CASSFHPQGGYGYTF. The CDR3 nucleotides read TGTGCCAGCAGTTTTCATCCACAGGGTGGCTATGGCTACACCTTC.

The J gene is TRBJ2-7, the V gene TRBV21-1. TRBV21-1 is assigned pseudogene status. CDR3 length: 17 amino acids. CDR3 residues: CASSNRPDQLTTYEQYF. The CDR3 bases are TGTGCCAGCAGCAATCGACCGGACCAGCTAACCACCTACGAGCAGTACTTC.

This chain connects TRBV28 to TRBJ2-1, with 7 positions matching TRBD2. This CDR3 contains 13 residues. Germline V gene lookup returns CDR1 MDHEN and CDR2 SYDVKM. J lost 9 bases, V lost 7 bases, and 9 bases had no gene match. The DNA for the CDR3 is TGTGCCAGCAACCTACTAGCGTTGTCTGAGCAGTTCTTC. Translation: CASNLLALSEQFF.

The chain uses TRBV30 and TRBJ1-2, with D possibly matching TRBD1 (5 bases). CDR1 is GTSNPN and CDR2 is SVGIG in the germline V gene (reference sequence). The CDR3 sequence is 13 residues long. Between the trimmed V and J ends, which lost 3 bases and 4 bases, there was a span of 12 bases. The CDR3 DNA is TGTGCCTGGAGCCAGGGCCAGGGCTATGGCTACACCTTC. Protein: CAWSQGQGYGYTF.

The chain uses TRBV7-9 and TRBJ2-1, with a possible D match to TRBD2 (6 bases). Germline values: CDR1 SEHNR, CDR2 FQNEAQ (reference sequence). Trimming took off 7 bases at V and 4 bases at J, with 8 bases between the two ends. The CDR3 extends over 12 amino acids. Written as DNA, the CDR3 is TGTGCCAGCAAAGGACTATACAATGAGCAGTTCTTC. As protein: CASKGLYNEQFF.

The chain uses TRBV7-2 and TRBJ1-2, with D possibly being TRBD1 (5 bases). Trimming stripped 3 bases from V and 4 bases from J, with 18 bases between. This CDR3 is built from 16 residues. Germline assignment: CDR1 SGHTA and CDR2 FQGNSA. The CDR3 protein is CASSFLTGVVSYGYTF. CDR3 bases: TGTGCCAGCAGCTTCTTAACAGGAGTGGTGAGCTATGGCTACACCTTC.

The chain carries TRBV7-8 and TRBJ2-7, with D perhaps matching TRBD1 (6 bases). CDR1 SGHVS and CDR2 FQNEAQ come from the germline V gene. With 4 bases removed from V and 7 bases from J, the gap between germline ends came to 20 bases. The CDR3 is made up of 15 amino acids. CDR3 sequence reads: CASSSLGGAQGEQYF. The CDR3 DNA reads TGTGCCAGCAGCTCCCTAGGCGGCGCTCAGGGGGAGCAGTACTTC.

This rearrangement joins TRBV6-6 to TRBJ2-7; no definite D call. The CDR3 is made up of 14 amino acids. V was cut by 0 bases and J by 6 bases, with 12 bases left in between. CDR1 MNHNY and CDR2 SVGAGI come from the germline V gene (reference sequence). The CDR3 is CASSYSAGTGEQYF. The CDR3 DNA follows: TGTGCCAGCAGTTACTCTGCAGGTACGGGCGAGCAGTACTTC.

The genes are TRBV9 and TRBJ2-1; 9 bases are shared with TRBD2. J was trimmed by 4 bases and V by 5 bases; bases with no gene match: 7. Germline V gives CDR1 SGDLS, CDR2 YYNGEE. CDR3 size: 15 residues. CDR3 nucleotides: TGTGCCAGCAGTAAGGCGGGGGGGCTTTACAATGAGCAGTTCTTC. Protein: CASSKAGGLYNEQFF.

This clone was observed a single time. The chain is built from TRBV7-2 and TRBJ2-7; the D gene is possibly TRBD1 (6 bases). V was shortened by 1 base and J by 2 bases, with 15 bases between the two germline ends. Germline loops: CDR1 SGHTA, CDR2 FQGNSA. The CDR3 runs 16 residues. Written as DNA, the CDR3 is TGTGCCAGCAGCTTAGAATGGACAGAGAGGACCTACGAGCAGTACTTC. It translates to CASSLEWTERTYEQYF.

V and J are TRBV7-8 and TRBJ1-1; no clear D gene. Germline CDR1 reads SGHVS; CDR2 reads FQNEAQ. Trimming pared 3 bases from V and 0 bases from J, leaving 5 bases between. The CDR3 length is 13 residues. Here the CDR3 reads CASSLVLNTEAFF. The CDR3 DNA reads as TGTGCCAGCAGCTTGGTCCTGAACACTGAAGCTTTCTTT.

This clone was detected only once. This chain uses TRBV6-5 with TRBJ1-1; D possibly corresponds to TRBD1 (6 bases). The germline gives CDR1 MNHEY, CDR2 SVGAGI. The CDR3 runs to 14 residues. Trimming shortened V by 8 bases and J by 3 bases, and 16 bases separated the two germline ends. CDR3 nucleotides: TGTGCCAGCGGTTGGGGGGGCACGGACACTGAAGCTTTCTTT. Its translation is CASGWGGTDTEAFF.

The V and J genes are TRBV28 and TRBJ1-3; D is possibly TRBD1 (5 bases). There are 16 residues in the CDR3. CDR1 and CDR2 (germline): MDHEN, SYDVKM. With 2 bases removed from V and 0 bases from J, the gap between germline ends came to 11 bases. Here the CDR3 DNA reads TGTGCCAGCAGTTTACTACAGGAACCCTCTGGAAACACCATATATTTT. Protein sequence: CASSLLQEPSGNTIYF.

Only one count was recorded for this clone. The V gene is TRBV29-1, the J gene TRBJ2-2; no firm D call. Germline CDR1 reads SQVTM; CDR2 reads ANQGSEA. The CDR3 contains 11 residues. V shed 4 bases and J shed 4 bases, with 4 bases lying between them. The CDR3: CSVATTGELFF. The CDR3 region has the DNA TGCAGCGTTGCTACCACCGGGGAGCTGTTTTTT.

This clone appeared a single time. The gene calls are TRBV7-2 and TRBJ2-6, with D unclear. The V end was cut by 0 bases, the J end by 4 bases, with 7 bases between. There are 15 residues in the CDR3. Germline CDR1 is SGHTA and CDR2 is FQGNSA. In nucleotides, the CDR3 is TGTGCCAGCAGCTTAGCTTTCTCCGGGGCCAACGTCCTGACTTTC. Protein: CASSLAFSGANVLTF.

The chain is built from TRBV28 and TRBJ1-5; D unresolved. The CDR3 length is 14 residues. CDR1 MDHEN and CDR2 SYDVKM come from the germline V gene. V gave up 7 bases and J gave up 2 bases, with 12 bases separating them. CDR3 in amino acids: CASIAGYGNQPQHF. The CDR3 DNA reads TGTGCCAGCATTGCGGGGTATGGCAATCAGCCCCAGCATTTT. The full variable domain, with the rest looked up from reference TRBV28 and TRBJ1-5, is DVKVTQSSRYLVKRTGEKVFLECVQDMDHENMFWYRQDPGLGLRLIYFSYDVKMKEKGDIPEGYSVSREKKERFSLILESASTNQTSMYLCASIAGYGNQPQHFGDGTRLSIL.

The V and J genes are TRBV28 and TRBJ2-1, with 9 bases aligning to TRBD2. V lost 5 bases to trimming and J lost 7 bases; unmatched junction nucleotides: 12. There are 16 residues in the CDR3. CDR1 and CDR2 (germline): MDHEN, SYDVKM. CDR3 sequence reads: CASSGSGGNLRNEQFF. The CDR3 DNA follows: TGTGCCAGCAGTGGGAGCGGGGGGAACCTCAGAAATGAGCAGTTCTTC. Full variable domain (remainder filled in from reference TRBV28 and TRBJ2-1): DVKVTQSSRYLVKRTGEKVFLECVQDMDHENMFWYRQDPGLGLRLIYFSYDVKMKEKGDIPEGYSVSREKKERFSLILESASTNQTSMYLCASSGSGGNLRNEQFFGPGTRLTVL.

The chain uses TRBV27 and TRBJ1-4; D might be TRBD1 (5 bases). Germline-derived CDR1 and CDR2 are MNHEY and SMNVEV (reference sequence). V shed 5 bases and J shed 8 bases, with 18 bases lying between them. The CDR3 covers 15 residues. The CDR3 region is CASSARDRLREKLFF. The CDR3 coding sequence is TGTGCCAGCAGTGCCCGGGACCGACTAAGGGAAAAACTGTTTTTT.

This clone occurred once. The chain is built from TRBV21-1 and TRBJ2-7; the table's TRBD2 call for D was not verified on the DNA. TRBV21-1 is classified as a pseudogene. The CDR3 is 15 residues long. As DNA, the CDR3 is TGTGCCAGCAGCGCGACTAGCGGGCGCTCCTACGAGCAGTACTTC. Translating it yields CASSATSGRSYEQYF.

The CDR3 DNA sequence: TGTGCCAGCAGTGATCCGGGACAGGGGGCCGAAAAACTGTTTTTT. Translating it yields CASSDPGQGAEKLFF. The gene calls are TRBV25-1 and TRBJ1-4; 12 bases map to TRBD1. The CDR3 extends over 15 amino acids. The V gene end was trimmed by 3 bases and the J gene end by 8 bases; junction bases not matched to a gene: 4. The germline CDR1 and CDR2 sequences are MGHDK and SYGVNS.

This chain joins TRBV6-1 and TRBJ2-1, with 13 bases matching TRBD2. V shed 5 bases and J 15 bases; nucleotides not matched to a gene: 13. CDR3 length: 15 residues. Germline CDR1 reads MNHNS; CDR2 reads SASEGT. DNA for the CDR3: TGTGCCAGCAGTTTGCAGGGTACTAGCGGGAGGGCCGGGTTCTTC. Its protein product is CASSLQGTSGRAGFF.

The rearrangement uses TRBV19 and TRBJ1-4, with a possible D match to TRBD1 (5 bases). Germline values: CDR1 LNHDA, CDR2 SQIVND (reference sequence). CDR3 length: 15 amino acids. The germline V and J ends were trimmed by 3 bases and 7 bases, with 15 bases remaining between them. The CDR3: CASSIGGMSGEKLFF. CDR3 coding DNA: TGTGCCAGTAGTATCGGGGGAATGTCGGGTGAAAAACTGTTTTTT.

The chain carries TRBV27 and TRBJ2-6; 9 bases align to TRBD1. The CDR3 has 17 residues. J was trimmed by 1 base and V by 4 bases; bases with no gene match: 5. The germline gives CDR1 MNHEY, CDR2 SMNVEV (reference sequence). The CDR3 region has the DNA TGTGCCAGCAGTTCCGGGACAGGGTTATCTGGGGCCAACGTCCTGACTTTC. Its translation: CASSSGTGLSGANVLTF.

The chain is built from TRBV28 and TRBJ2-3; D is unresolved. The CDR3 length is 13 residues. Per the germline V gene, CDR1 is MDHEN and CDR2 is SYDVKM. Trimming removed 8 bases from V and 5 bases from J, with 14 bases in between. CDR3 bases: TGTGCCAGCGTCACAAACCCCTTAGATACGCAGTATTTT. Its protein is CASVTNPLDTQYF. Full variable domain (remainder filled in from reference TRBV28 and TRBJ2-3): DVKVTQSSRYLVKRTGEKVFLECVQDMDHENMFWYRQDPGLGLRLIYFSYDVKMKEKGDIPEGYSVSREKKERFSLILESASTNQTSMYLCASVTNPLDTQYFGPGTRLTVL.

V is TRBV9 and J is TRBJ1-1, with a possible D match to TRBD1 (5 bases). The CDR3 sequence is 14 residues long. V shed 4 bases and J shed 7 bases, with 17 bases lying between them. Germline assignment: CDR1 SGDLS and CDR2 YYNGEE. The CDR3 nucleotides are TGTGCCAGCAGCTTGGGGCCCCAAGAGGGTGAAGCTTTCTTT. It encodes CASSLGPQEGEAFF.

This chain connects TRBV7-2 to TRBJ1-1; 9 nucleotides align to TRBD1. The CDR3 sequence is 15 residues long. Unmatched junction bases numbered 6, after V lost 0 bases and J lost 7 bases. Germline V CDR1 and CDR2: SGHTA, FQGNSA. The CDR3 DNA reads as TGTGCCAGCAGCTTAGCTACCGGGACAGGGCTTGAAGCTTTCTTT. This sequence encodes CASSLATGTGLEAFF.

CDR3 residues: CASTWASGDYNEQFF. The DNA for the CDR3 is TGTGCCAGCACATGGGCTAGCGGAGACTACAATGAGCAGTTCTTC. The chain is built from TRBV6-6 and TRBJ2-1; the match to TRBD2 covers 7 bases. V dropped 7 bases and J dropped 3; count of bases not matched to a gene: 9. Germline V lookup: CDR1 MNHNY, CDR2 SVGAGI (reference sequence). The CDR3 length is 15 residues.

This chain connects TRBV7-2 to TRBJ2-5, with D perhaps given as TRBD1 or TRBD2 (6 bases each). Germline V gene data show CDR1 as SGHTA and CDR2 as FQGNSA. The ends were cut back, 7 bases at V and 9 bases at J, with 18 bases in the middle. CDR3 length equals 13 residues. CDR3 loop: CASNTQGLSSQYF. In nucleotides, the CDR3 is TGTGCCAGCAACACACAGGGACTTTCATCCCAGTACTTC.

This chain uses TRBV9 with TRBJ2-5; D is perhaps TRBD2 (6 bases). The length of the CDR3 is 13 residues. Germline lookup yields CDR1 SGDLS and CDR2 YYNGEE. V lost 4 bases and J lost 1, with 8 bases in between. CDR3 sequence (DNA): TGTGCCAGCAGCCGACTAGTCCAAGAGACCCAGTACTTC. Its protein product is CASSRLVQETQYF.